The rows below give T cell receptor beta chains drawn from one sample of a study of T-cell reconstitution after alpha-beta-depleted transplantation in children. TCRdb re-called the PCR reads with MiXCR, one entry per CDR3 protein. The sample comprises hundreds of thousands of distinct CDR3 sequences, approximately 14% of which are singletons, and 0.79% rests with the top ten. Sequencing was performed on PBMCs, taken before TCRalphabeta/CD19-depleted stem cell transplant. These receptors all come from a girl aged 2 to 10 with congenital amegakaryocytic thrombocytopenia, due to receive a stem cell transplant. The CDR3 runs from the conserved cysteine through the conserved F or W. D genes are given only for firm matches. The size entry is marked missing in some rows and otherwise reads once, few, many or a size class.

d_call | j_call | clone_size | v_call | cdr3_nt | cdr3_aa
NA | TRBJ1-4 | many | TRBV12-3/TRBV12-4 | TGTGCCAGCTCAGGTACAGGTGAAAAACTGTTTTTT | CASSGTGEKLFF
NA | TRBJ1-4 | many | TRBV20-1 | TGCAGTTTCCTGGGGGGTGCAACTAATGAAAAACTGTTTTTT | CSFLGGATNEKLFF
NA | TRBJ2-1 | many | TRBV9 | TGTGCCAGCAGCGTAGTAGGGGCGAGCTCCTACAATGAGCAGTTCTTC | CASSVVGASSYNEQFF
NA | TRBJ2-5 | few | TRBV5-1 | TGCGCCAGCAGCTTTTTTGGCTTGTACCAAGAGACCCAGTACTTC | CASSFFGLYQETQYF
TRBD2 | TRBJ2-4 | NA | TRBV5-6 | TGTGCCAGCAGCTTGGGACTAGCGGATAGCATTCAGTACTTC | CASSLGLADSIQYF
TRBD2 | TRBJ2-3 | many | TRBV6-1 | TGTGCCAGCAGTGTACACCCCTCACTACTAGCGGGAAGTGTGGATACGCAGTATTTT | CASSVHPSLLAGSVDTQYF
NA | TRBJ2-2 | NA | TRBV24-1 | TGTGCCACCAGTGATTTGCAAGGTGGTAGGGAGCTGTTTTTT | CATSDLQGGRELFF
NA | TRBJ2-1 | many | TRBV7-9 | TGCGCCAGCAGCTTCAGGGACAATGAGCAGTTCTTC | CASSFRDNEQFF
NA | TRBJ2-2 | NA | TRBV7-9 | TGTGCCAGCAGGCCAGGGGCGGAACGGAACACCGGGGAGCTGTTTTTT | CASRPGAERNTGELFF
NA | TRBJ1-2 | many | TRBV12-3/TRBV12-4 | TGTGCCAGCAGTTTAAGGGGGTGGACAGACAACTATGGCTACACCTTC | CASSLRGWTDNYGYTF
TRBD1 | TRBJ1-1 | few | TRBV27 | TGTGCCAGCTTCGGCAGGGGGCCTATGAACACTGAAGCTTTCTTT | CASFGRGPMNTEAFF
TRBD1 | TRBJ2-2 | NA | TRBV5-1 | TGCGCCAGCAGCTTGTATCACGTCACACAGGGGGAGTTCACCGGGGAGCTGTTTTTT | CASSLYHVTQGEFTGELFF
NA | TRBJ2-7 | many | TRBV29-1 | TGCAGCCCTCCCAGACAGTACTTC | CSPPRQYF
TRBD2 | TRBJ2-3 | NA | TRBV10-2 | TGCGCCAGCAGGAGCGGGAGTGTATATACGCAGTATTTT | CASRSGSVYTQYF
TRBD2 | TRBJ2-7 | few | TRBV5-1 | TGCGCCAGCAGCATCACTAGCGGGAACGCCTACGAGCAGTACTTC | CASSITSGNAYEQYF
TRBD1 | TRBJ2-7 | NA | TRBV10-3 | TGTGCCATCACCGGGACAGGATTGGGTGAGCAGTACTTC | CAITGTGLGEQYF
NA | TRBJ2-5 | many | TRBV12-3/TRBV12-4 | TGTGCCAGCAGTGGATTCGGACCCGACGGGGAGACCCAGTACTTC | CASSGFGPDGETQYF
NA | TRBJ2-1 | many | TRBV15 | TGTGCCACCAGGAGGTGGAATGAGCAGTTCTTC | CATRRWNEQFF
TRBD2 | TRBJ2-1 | NA | TRBV20-1 | TGCAGTGCTAGACCCCGACTAGCGGTGATTGTGCAGTTCTTC | CSARPRLAVIVQFF
NA | TRBJ2-6 | few | TRBV12-3/TRBV12-4 | TGTGCCAGCAGTTTATTGGGACGGAGGTCTGGGGCCAACGTCCTGACTTTC | CASSLLGRRSGANVLTF
NA | TRBJ2-2 | few | TRBV12-3/TRBV12-4 | TGTGCCAGCACTAAGAGGCGAGCCGGGGAGCTGTTTTTT | CASTKRRAGELFF
NA | TRBJ1-1 | many | TRBV3-1 | TGTGCCAGCAGCCAAGAAAGGGAGGAGACTGAAGCTTTCTTT | CASSQEREETEAFF
NA | TRBJ2-5 | many | TRBV10-3 | TGTGCCATCAGTGAATCAGGGATGGAAGAGACCCAGTACTTC | CAISESGMEETQYF
NA | TRBJ2-1 | many | TRBV12-3/TRBV12-4 | TGTGCCAGCAGTTTAGGTCCAGGTTCCTTCTTC | CASSLGPGSFF
NA | TRBJ1-4 | NA | TRBV3-1 | TGTGCCAGCAGCCAAGGTGGGCTCCGGGGGCTGTTTTTT | CASSQGGLRGLFF
NA | TRBJ2-1 | few | TRBV12-3/TRBV12-4 | TGTGCCAGCAGTTTAGCGGGTCCAAGGGGCGGTGAGCAGTTCTTC | CASSLAGPRGGEQFF
NA | TRBJ1-1 | many | TRBV20-1 | TGCAGTGCTAGAATCTCGGGGTCCAAAGCTTTCTTT | CSARISGSKAFF
TRBD2 | TRBJ2-7 | NA | TRBV20-1 | TGCAGTGCTAGAGAAAGCAGGCGACTAGCGGGTCTCTCCTACGAGCAGTACTTC | CSARESRRLAGLSYEQYF
NA | TRBJ2-3 | few | TRBV5-1 | TGCGCCAGCAGCTTTCGTCAGGGGGGAAAAGATACGCAGTATTTT | CASSFRQGGKDTQYF